This TCR beta chain was sequenced for a study of shared T cell receptors in the human thymus. The repertoire was sequenced with immunoSEQ multiplex PCR; TCRdb's copy has only in-frame clones and lacks some. Among around 730,000 clones listed, 80% to 90% were seen once. The CDR3 extends over 15 amino acids. The ends lost 6 bases at V and 4 bases at J; junction bases unmatched: 9. CDR1 SNHLY and CDR2 FYNNEI come from the germline V gene. A further study also used this sample, focusing on human thymus T cells.

The material sequenced was thymocytes. This clonotype was obtained from a girl less than two years old with a congenital heart defect. The V and J genes are TRBV2 and TRBJ1-5, with 7 bases that match TRBD1. The CDR3 sequence: CASRAGQVPNQPQHF. DNA for the CDR3: TGTGCCAGCAGAGCCGGACAGGTCCCTAATCAGCCCCAGCATTTT.